Given below is one T cell receptor (beta chain) in context. The antigen remains undetermined. Each of the donors had about 9.9 milliliters of peripheral blood drawn into EDTA-treated Vacutainer tubes. The data were taken from a study of blood T cells in healthy people across ages. Study-wide context: About one barcoded beta molecule was captured per two T cells (by template switching). Regarding the study as a whole: Both naive CD4+ cell counts and diversity were greater in long-lived donors than in aged donors.

The CDR3 extends over 14 amino acids. Germline CDR1 is MNHEY and CDR2 is SVGEGT. Combining a sample-barcoded 5' primer with a J-beta primer mix, a second PCR ran for roughly 6 to 12 cycles. Any given sample supplied a minimum of 2.5 million CDR3-containing paired-end reads. TCRdb re-called the 5' RACE reads with MiXCR, one entry per CDR3 protein. The data contain about 1,400,000 distinct CDR3 sequences, around 59% of them singletons. The chain is built from TRBV6-2 or TRBV6-3 and TRBJ2-4; maybe TRBD1 (6 bases). The J call is uncertain, as TRBJ2-7 better fits the DNA end. The clonotype was recovered from a young man in good health. Specimen: blood. This CDR3 reads CARKPDSVFYEQYF. The CDR3, as DNA: TGTGCCCGCAAACCGGACAGCGTTTTCTACGAGCAGTACTTC.